This T cell receptor (beta chain) was found in a study of glioma-infiltrating T cells. Trimming took off 6 bases at V and 1 base at J, with 9 bases between the two ends. Germline values: CDR1 MNHNS, CDR2 SASEGT. The CDR3 totals 13 residues. Overall study results and limits: Above-expected tissue-blood divergence occurred in all gliomas, most in low-grade ones. Tissue and blood shared very few CDR3 sequences.

This clonotype was detected a few times. The antigen is undetermined. Amplification of TCR alpha and beta CDR3 regions from RNA used iRepertoire nested multiplex PCR. For one-step reverse transcription and amplification, about 90-400 ng of tissue mRNA or PBMC total RNA was used. TCRdb reanalysed the multiplex PCR reads using MiXCR and keeps one entry per CDR3 protein. Among about 12,000 distinct CDR3 sequences listed, about 26% were seen once. The clonotype was recovered from a human donor with low-grade glioma or glioblastoma, undergoing nonglioma brain surgery, or in good health (not recorded which). Specimen: glioma tissue, nonneoplastic brain tissue, or PBMCs (not recorded which). The chain employs TRBV6-1 and TRBJ2-5; D ambiguous. In nucleotides, the CDR3 is TGTGCCAGCAGCCAAAGACCCCAAGAGACCCAGTACTTC. Its translation is CASSQRPQETQYF.